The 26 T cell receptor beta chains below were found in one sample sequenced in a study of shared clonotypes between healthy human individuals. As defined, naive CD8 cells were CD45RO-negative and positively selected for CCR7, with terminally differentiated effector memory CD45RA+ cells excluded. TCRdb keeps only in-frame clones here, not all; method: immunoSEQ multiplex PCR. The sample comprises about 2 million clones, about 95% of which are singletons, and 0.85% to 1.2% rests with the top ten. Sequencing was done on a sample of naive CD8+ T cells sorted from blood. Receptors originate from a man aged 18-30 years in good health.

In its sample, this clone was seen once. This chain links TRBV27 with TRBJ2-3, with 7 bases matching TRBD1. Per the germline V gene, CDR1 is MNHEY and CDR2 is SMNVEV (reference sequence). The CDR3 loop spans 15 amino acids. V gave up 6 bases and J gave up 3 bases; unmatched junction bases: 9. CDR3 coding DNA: TGTGCCAGCAGGGCAGACAGGGAAGGGACAGATACGCAGTATTTT. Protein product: CASRADREGTDTQYF.

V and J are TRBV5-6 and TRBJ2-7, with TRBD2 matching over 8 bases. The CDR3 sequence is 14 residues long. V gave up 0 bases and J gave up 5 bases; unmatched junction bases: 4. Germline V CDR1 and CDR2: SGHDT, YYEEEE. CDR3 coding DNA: TGTGCCAGCAGCTTGGGCGGGGGGTTCAACGAGCAGTACTTC. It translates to CASSLGGGFNEQYF.

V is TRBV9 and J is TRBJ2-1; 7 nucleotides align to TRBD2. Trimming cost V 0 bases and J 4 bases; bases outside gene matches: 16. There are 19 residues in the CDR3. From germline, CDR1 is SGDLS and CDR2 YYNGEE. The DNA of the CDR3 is TGTGCCAGCAGCGTAGATGTGGGTAAAGGGCTAGCGGATTACAATGAGCAGTTCTTC. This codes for CASSVDVGKGLADYNEQFF.

This CDR3 is CASSKAPSGYTDTQYF. DNA of the CDR3: TGTGCCAGCAGTAAGGCCCCTAGCGGATACACAGATACGCAGTATTTT. The rearrangement joins TRBV2 to TRBJ2-3; 7 nucleotides line up with TRBD2. The J segment lost 2 bases and the V segment lost 5 bases, leaving 10 bases of the junction unmatched. Germline CDR1 SNHLY, CDR2 FYNNEI. The CDR3 has 16 residues.

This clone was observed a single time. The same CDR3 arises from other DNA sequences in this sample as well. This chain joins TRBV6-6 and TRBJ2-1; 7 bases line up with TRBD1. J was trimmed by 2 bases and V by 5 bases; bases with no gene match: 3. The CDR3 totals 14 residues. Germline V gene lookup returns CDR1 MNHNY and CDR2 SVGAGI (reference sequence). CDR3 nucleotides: TGTGCCAGCAGTCGGGACAGCACCTACAATGAGCAGTTCTTC. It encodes CASSRDSTYNEQFF.

DNA for the CDR3: TGTGCCAGCAGCCCCGTCGGACTAGACAGCACAGATACGCAGTATTTT. The encoded protein is CASSPVGLDSTDTQYF. The chain employs TRBV7-9 and TRBJ2-3; TRBD2 aligns across 7 bases. CDR1 and CDR2 (germline): SEHNR, FQNEAQ (reference sequence). This CDR3 comprises 16 residues. The trim removed 5 bases at V and 0 bases at J, leaving 8 bases unmatched.

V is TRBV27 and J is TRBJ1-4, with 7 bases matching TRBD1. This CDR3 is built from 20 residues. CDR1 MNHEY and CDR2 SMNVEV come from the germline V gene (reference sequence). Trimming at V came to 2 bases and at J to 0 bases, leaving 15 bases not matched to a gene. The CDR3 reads CASSLIGGWDRSSTNEKLFF. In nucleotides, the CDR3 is TGTGCCAGCAGTTTAATAGGCGGTTGGGACAGAAGTTCAACTAATGAAAAACTGTTTTTT.

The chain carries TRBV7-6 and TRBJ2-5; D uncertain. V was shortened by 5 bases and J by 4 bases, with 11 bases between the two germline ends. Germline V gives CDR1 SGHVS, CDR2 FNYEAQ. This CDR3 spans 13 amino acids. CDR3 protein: CASSHGFSETQYF. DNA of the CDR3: TGTGCCAGCAGCCATGGATTTTCAGAGACCCAGTACTTC.

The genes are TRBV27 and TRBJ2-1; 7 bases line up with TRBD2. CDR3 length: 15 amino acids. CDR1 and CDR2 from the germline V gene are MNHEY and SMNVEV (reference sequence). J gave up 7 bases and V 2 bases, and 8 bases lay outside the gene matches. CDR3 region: CASSLSGGSGNEQFF. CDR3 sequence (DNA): TGTGCCAGCAGTTTAAGTGGCGGGAGTGGGAATGAGCAGTTCTTC.

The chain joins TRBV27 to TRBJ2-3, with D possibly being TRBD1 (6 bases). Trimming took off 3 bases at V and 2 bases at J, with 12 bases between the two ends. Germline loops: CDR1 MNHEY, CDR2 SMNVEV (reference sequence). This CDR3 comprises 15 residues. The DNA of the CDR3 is TGTGCCAGCAGTTTTGCTCAGGGGCCCACAGATACGCAGTATTTT. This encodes CASSFAQGPTDTQYF.

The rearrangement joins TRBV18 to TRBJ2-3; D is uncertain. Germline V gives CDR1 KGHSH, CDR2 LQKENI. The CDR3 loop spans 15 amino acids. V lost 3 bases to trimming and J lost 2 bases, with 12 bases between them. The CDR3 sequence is CASSPRAAYTDTQYF. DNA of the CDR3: TGTGCCAGCTCACCCCGGGCAGCCTACACAGATACGCAGTATTTT.

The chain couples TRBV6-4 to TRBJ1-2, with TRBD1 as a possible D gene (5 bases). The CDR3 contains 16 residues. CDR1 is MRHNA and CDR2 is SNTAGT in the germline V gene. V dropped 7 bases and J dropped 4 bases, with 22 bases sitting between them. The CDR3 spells CASTKTTREPAYGYTF. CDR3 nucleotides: TGTGCCAGCACAAAGACTACCAGGGAGCCGGCCTATGGCTACACCTTC.

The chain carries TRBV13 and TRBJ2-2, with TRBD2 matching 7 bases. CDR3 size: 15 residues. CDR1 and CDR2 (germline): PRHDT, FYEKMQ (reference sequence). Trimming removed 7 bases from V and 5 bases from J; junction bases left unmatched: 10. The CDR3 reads CASTLLADRTGELFF. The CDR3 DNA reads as TGTGCCAGCACCCTGCTAGCGGATAGAACCGGGGAGCTGTTTTTT.

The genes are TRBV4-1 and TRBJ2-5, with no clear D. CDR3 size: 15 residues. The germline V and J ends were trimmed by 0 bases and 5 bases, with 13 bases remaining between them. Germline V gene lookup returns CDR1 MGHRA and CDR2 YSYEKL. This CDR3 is CASSQDRLVWETQYF. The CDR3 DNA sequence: TGCGCCAGCAGCCAAGATAGGCTTGTTTGGGAGACCCAGTACTTC.

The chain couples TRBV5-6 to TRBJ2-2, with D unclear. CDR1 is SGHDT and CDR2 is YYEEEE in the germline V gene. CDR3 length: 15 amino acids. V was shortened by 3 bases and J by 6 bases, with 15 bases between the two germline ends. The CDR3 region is CASSWALSQAGELFF. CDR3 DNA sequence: TGTGCCAGCAGCTGGGCCCTTTCCCAAGCCGGGGAGCTGTTTTTT.

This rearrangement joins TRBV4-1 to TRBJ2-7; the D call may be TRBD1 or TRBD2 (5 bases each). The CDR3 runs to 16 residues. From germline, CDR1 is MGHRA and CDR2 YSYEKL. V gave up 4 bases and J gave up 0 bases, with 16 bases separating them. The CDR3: CASSRMPRGDSYEQYF. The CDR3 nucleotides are TGCGCCAGCAGCCGTATGCCCCGGGGCGACTCCTACGAGCAGTACTTC.

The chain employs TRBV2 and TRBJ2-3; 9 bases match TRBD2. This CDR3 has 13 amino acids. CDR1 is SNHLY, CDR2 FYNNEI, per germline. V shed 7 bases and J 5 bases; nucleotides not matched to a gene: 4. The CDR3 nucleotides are TGTGCCAGCACATCACTAGCGGGAGATACGCAGTATTTT. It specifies CASTSLAGDTQYF. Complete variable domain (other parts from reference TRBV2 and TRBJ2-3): EPEVTQTPSHQVTQMGQEVILRCVPISNHLYFYWYRQILGQKVEFLVSFYNNEISEKSEIFDDQFSVERPDGSNFTLKIRSTKLEDSAMYFCASTSLAGDTQYFGPGTRLTVL.

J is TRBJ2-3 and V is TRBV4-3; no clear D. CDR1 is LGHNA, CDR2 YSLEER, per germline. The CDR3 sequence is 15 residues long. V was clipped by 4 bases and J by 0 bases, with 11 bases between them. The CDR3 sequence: CASSLLLKSTDTQYF. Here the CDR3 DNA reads TGCGCCAGCAGCCTACTACTTAAAAGCACAGATACGCAGTATTTT.

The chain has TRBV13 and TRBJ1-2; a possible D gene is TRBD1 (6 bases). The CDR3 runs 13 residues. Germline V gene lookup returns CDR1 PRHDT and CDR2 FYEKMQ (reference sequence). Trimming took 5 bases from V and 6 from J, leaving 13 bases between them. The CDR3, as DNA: TGTGCCAGCAGCCCTGGGGGGCTCGATGGCTACACCTTC. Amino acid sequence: CASSPGGLDGYTF.

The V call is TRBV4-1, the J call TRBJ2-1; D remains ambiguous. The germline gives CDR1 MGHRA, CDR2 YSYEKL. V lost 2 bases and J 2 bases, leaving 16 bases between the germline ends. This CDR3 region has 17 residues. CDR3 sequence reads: CASSQFPATPTYNEQFF. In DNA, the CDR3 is TGCGCCAGCAGCCAATTCCCGGCGACCCCGACCTACAATGAGCAGTTCTTC.

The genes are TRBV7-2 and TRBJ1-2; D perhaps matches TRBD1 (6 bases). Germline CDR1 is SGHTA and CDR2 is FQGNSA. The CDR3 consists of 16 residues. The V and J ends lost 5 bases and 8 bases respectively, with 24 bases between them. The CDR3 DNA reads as TGTGCCAGCAGCCCCCTAGGGGCGGGGGCCGGGTGGGGCTACACCTTC. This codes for CASSPLGAGAGWGYTF.

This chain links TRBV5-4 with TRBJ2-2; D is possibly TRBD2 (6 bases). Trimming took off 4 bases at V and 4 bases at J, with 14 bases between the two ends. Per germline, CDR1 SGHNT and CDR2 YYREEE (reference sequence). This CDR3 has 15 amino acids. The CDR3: CASSLGGEGTGELFF. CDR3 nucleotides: TGTGCCAGCAGCCTGGGGGGAGAGGGCACCGGGGAGCTGTTTTTT. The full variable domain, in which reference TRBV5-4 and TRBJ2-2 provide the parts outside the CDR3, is ETGVTQSPTHLIKTRGQQVTLRCSSQSGHNTVSWYQQALGQGPQFIFQYYREEENGRGNFPPRFSGLQFPNYSSELNVNALELDDSALYLCASSLGGEGTGELFFGEGSRLTVL.

CDR3 nucleotide sequence: TGTGCCACCAGCAGAGATCTAGAGGGGCTGGGCACAGATACGCAGTATTTT. Its protein product is CATSRDLEGLGTDTQYF. This chain links TRBV15 with TRBJ2-3, with D perhaps matching TRBD1 or TRBD2 (5 bases each). The CDR3 contains 17 residues. Germline V gene lookup returns CDR1 LNHNV and CDR2 YYDKDF (reference sequence). The V end lost 0 bases, the J end lost 1 base, and 14 bases lay between the germline ends.

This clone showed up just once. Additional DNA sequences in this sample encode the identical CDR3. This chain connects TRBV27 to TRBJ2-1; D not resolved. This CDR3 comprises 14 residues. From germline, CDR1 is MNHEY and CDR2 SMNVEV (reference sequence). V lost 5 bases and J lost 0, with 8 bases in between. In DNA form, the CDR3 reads TGTGCCAGCAGTCCGGTGAGCTCCTACAATGAGCAGTTCTTC. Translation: CASSPVSSYNEQFF.

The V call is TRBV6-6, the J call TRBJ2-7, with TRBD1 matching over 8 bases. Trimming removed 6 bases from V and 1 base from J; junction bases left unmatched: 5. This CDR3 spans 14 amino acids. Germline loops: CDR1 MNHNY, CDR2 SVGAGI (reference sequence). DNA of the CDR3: TGTGCCAGCAGCTCAGGGGGCTTGTCCTACGAGCAGTACTTC. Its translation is CASSSGGLSYEQYF.

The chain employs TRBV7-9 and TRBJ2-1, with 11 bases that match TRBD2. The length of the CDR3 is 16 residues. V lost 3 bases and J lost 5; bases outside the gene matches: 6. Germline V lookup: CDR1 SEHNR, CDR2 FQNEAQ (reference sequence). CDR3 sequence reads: CASSFPTSGVDNEQFF. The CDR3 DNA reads TGTGCCAGCAGCTTCCCGACTAGCGGGGTAGACAATGAGCAGTTCTTC.